The 31 T cell receptor beta chains reported below all come from one sample, sequenced in a study of T cells in Graves' hyperthyroidism and ophthalmopathy. Template material for amplifying TCR beta CDR3 regions consisted of RNA transcripts. RT-PCR in the first round (using the HTBI primer set) targeted the TCR CDR3. TCRdb processed the multiplex PCR reads anew with MiXCR; each CDR3 protein has one entry. The sample has some 510,000 distinct CDR3 sequences, less than 25% seen once; the top ten hold about 26%. Sequencing used blood. The receptors were sampled from a man younger than 30 with Graves' hyperthyroidism.

In its sample, this clonotype was seen many times. The V gene is TRBV10-2, the J gene TRBJ1-1; the D is unclear. The CDR3 loop spans 12 amino acids. V was clipped by 0 bases and J by 13 bases, with 12 bases between them. From germline, CDR1 is WSHSY and CDR2 SAAADI. The DNA of the CDR3 is TGCGCCAGCAGTGAGTCATGGGAAAGGAGTTTCTTT. Residues: CASSESWERSFF.

The sample holds many counts of this clonotype. This chain uses TRBV19 with TRBJ1-5, with D uncertain. CDR1 and CDR2 from the germline V gene are LNHDA and SQIVND (reference sequence). The CDR3 loop spans 15 amino acids. With 2 bases removed from V and 0 bases from J, the gap between germline ends came to 8 bases. The CDR3, as DNA: TGTGCCAGTAGTATAATGGGGATTAGCAATCAGCCCCAGCATTTT. Protein: CASSIMGISNQPQHF.

This clonotype was recorded many times. This chain links TRBV20-1 with TRBJ1-1; TRBD1 is a possible D gene (5 bases). V was pared by 1 base and J by 6 bases, with 18 bases between. CDR1 and CDR2 from the germline V gene are DFQATT and SNEGSKA (reference sequence). There are 15 residues in the CDR3. The CDR3 coding sequence is TGCAGTGCTAGAGGGGCTCGGCAGGGAGCGGCTGAAGCTTTCTTT. Translation: CSARGARQGAAEAFF.

The gene calls are TRBV10-3 and TRBJ2-5, with a weak D call TRBD1 (6 bases). Germline V gene data show CDR1 as ENHRY and CDR2 as SYGVKD. Trimming pared 2 bases from V and 2 bases from J, leaving 6 bases between. This CDR3 is built from 13 residues. CDR3 sequence: CAISERGQETQYF. In nucleotides, the CDR3 is TGTGCCATCAGTGAGAGGGGGCAAGAGACCCAGTACTTC.

This clonotype has at least ten counts. The genes are TRBV7-8 and TRBJ1-2, with D unresolved. Per the germline V gene, CDR1 is SGHVS and CDR2 is FQNEAQ. The CDR3 runs 13 residues. The germline V and J ends were trimmed by 3 bases and 2 bases, with 7 bases remaining between them. The CDR3 nucleotides read TGTGCCAGCAGCTTCAAGTCCAACTATGGCTACACCTTC. Translation: CASSFKSNYGYTF.

This clonotype occurred once. The CDR3 region is CASSSFQLAGGPSSYNEQFF. The DNA of the CDR3 is TGTGCCAGCAGCTCGTTCCAACTAGCGGGGGGTCCGAGCTCCTACAATGAGCAGTTCTTC. The chain recombines TRBV11-2 with TRBJ2-1; 12 bases match TRBD2. V was pared by 4 bases and J by 0 bases, with 13 bases of the junction left unmatched. Germline CDR1 is SGHAT and CDR2 is FQNNGV. The CDR3 is 20 amino acids.

In its sample, this clonotype was seen many times. The chain combines TRBV7-9 with TRBJ1-2, with TRBD1 as a possible D gene (5 bases). Trimming left V 2 bases short and J 6 bases short, with 10 bases between. Germline V lookup: CDR1 SEHNR, CDR2 FQNEAQ (reference sequence). The CDR3 totals 13 residues. CDR3 region: CASSLLGGDGYTF. The CDR3 nucleotides read TGTGCCAGCAGCTTACTGGGAGGGGATGGCTACACCTTC.

This clonotype was found many times. The chain recombines TRBV4-1 with TRBJ1-2; D is uncertain. CDR3 size: 16 residues. The V gene's germline CDR1 is MGHRA and CDR2 YSYEKL. Deletions cut 1 base from V and 2 bases from J, with 14 bases between. CDR3 DNA sequence: TGCGCCAGCAGCCAAGGTCTACGGACGACCAACTATGGCTACACCTTC. Its protein product is CASSQGLRTTNYGYTF.

The V call is TRBV7-9, the J call TRBJ1-1; perhaps TRBD1 as D (6 bases). V was clipped by 5 bases and J by 7 bases, with 14 bases between them. The CDR3 runs 13 residues. Per the germline V gene, CDR1 is SEHNR and CDR2 is FQNEAQ (reference sequence). The DNA of the CDR3 is TGTGCCAGCAGCACCAGGGGCGCGGGTGAAGCTTTCTTT. As protein: CASSTRGAGEAFF.

This clonotype was observed at least ten times. This rearrangement joins TRBV28 to TRBJ2-7; tentatively, D is TRBD1 (7 bases). The CDR3 spans 14 residues. Trimming removed 5 bases at V and 6 bases at J, with 17 bases between. CDR1 is MDHEN and CDR2 is SYDVKM in the germline V gene. CDR3 residues: CASSTSGGGFEQYF. The CDR3 nucleotides are TGTGCCAGCAGTACCTCAGGGGGAGGTTTCGAGCAGTACTTC.

The chain links TRBV20-1 to TRBJ2-7; 7 bases are a match to TRBD1. This CDR3 is built from 12 residues. J gave up 5 bases and V 8 bases, and 9 bases lay outside the gene matches. Per germline, CDR1 DFQATT and CDR2 SNEGSKA (reference sequence). This CDR3 reads CSPTGVGHEQYF. The CDR3 nucleotides are TGCAGTCCCACAGGGGTCGGCCACGAGCAGTACTTC.

This clonotype turned up a few times. This chain connects TRBV10-3 to TRBJ2-2, with unresolved D. The CDR3 runs to 15 residues. Per germline, CDR1 ENHRY and CDR2 SYGVKD. The V end lost 3 bases, the J end lost 0 bases, and 8 bases lay between the germline ends. For the CDR3, the DNA is TGTGCCATCAGTGACTCCAAATCGAACACCGGGGAGCTGTTTTTT. This codes for CAISDSKSNTGELFF.

This sequence joins TRBV10-3 and TRBJ2-6, with a tentative D call TRBD2 (5 bases). Germline CDR1 and CDR2: ENHRY and SYGVKD. This CDR3 contains 16 residues. With 3 bases removed from V and 2 bases from J, the gap between germline ends came to 11 bases. CDR3 in amino acids: CAISEQKEAGANVLTF. The CDR3 region has the DNA TGTGCCATCAGTGAACAGAAGGAGGCTGGGGCCAACGTCCTGACTTTC.

Concerning this clonotype: One junction end disagrees with the germline gene, perhaps due to a read error. CDR3 loop: CASSLSSQDYGYAF. The CDR3 bases are TGTGCCAGCAGTTTAAGCAGCCAAGACTATGGCTACGCCTTC. The genes are TRBV12-3 or TRBV12-4 and TRBJ1-2; D call uncertain. The CDR3 extends over 14 amino acids.

This clonotype was recorded at least ten times. V usage is TRBV6-5 and J usage is TRBJ1-3; D is ambiguous. Germline values: CDR1 MNHEY, CDR2 SVGAGI. The V end lost 6 bases, the J end lost 0 bases, and 15 bases lay between the germline ends. The CDR3 runs 16 residues. The CDR3 region has the DNA TGTGCCAGCAGCCCCAAGGTGCTCTACTCTGGAAACACCATATATTTT. As protein: CASSPKVLYSGNTIYF.

The chain uses TRBV6-1 and TRBJ2-5, with D possibly being TRBD2 (5 bases). This CDR3 spans 13 amino acids. Trimming left V 6 bases short and J 5 bases short, with 13 bases between. CDR1 is MNHNS, CDR2 SASEGT, per germline. The DNA for the CDR3 is TGTGCCAGCAGGGAGGACTTTAGGGAGACCCAGTACTTC. Protein: CASREDFRETQYF.

V gene TRBV24-1 combines with J gene TRBJ1-3; D is unresolved. Germline CDR1 is KGHDR and CDR2 is SFDVKD. The CDR3 spans 13 residues. Trimming took off 6 bases at V and 0 bases at J, with 5 bases between the two ends. The CDR3 region has the DNA TGTGCCACCAGTACCCACTCTGGAAACACCATATATTTT. Its translation is CATSTHSGNTIYF.

This clonotype was detected ten times or more. This sequence joins TRBV28 and TRBJ2-5; D ambiguous. The ends were cut back, 4 bases at V and 1 base at J, with 7 bases in the middle. The germline CDR1 and CDR2 sequences are MDHEN and SYDVKM. The length of the CDR3 is 13 residues. In DNA form, the CDR3 reads TGTGCCAGCAGTTCTCGATTCCAAGAGACCCAGTACTTC. It specifies CASSSRFQETQYF.

J is TRBJ2-5 and V is TRBV6-5, with D possibly being TRBD2 (5 bases). CDR3 length: 14 amino acids. Trimming stripped 0 bases from V and 4 bases from J, with 9 bases between. The V gene's germline CDR1 is MNHEY and CDR2 SVGAGI. CDR3 residues: CASSYSVARETQYF. The CDR3 coding sequence is TGTGCCAGCAGTTACTCGGTAGCGCGAGAGACCCAGTACTTC.

This clonotype was seen a single time. At one of its ends the junction is not consistent with the germline gene, which may arise from a read error. This sequence joins TRBV28 and TRBJ1-5; 9 bases align to TRBD1. Germline V gene sequence: CDR1 MDHEN, CDR2 SYDVKM. The CDR3 extends over 15 amino acids. In nucleotides, the CDR3 is TGTGCCAGCAGACGATTAACAGGGGGCAAACAGCCCCAGCATTTT. Protein product: CASRRLTGGKQPQHF.

This clonotype was recorded only once. V and J are TRBV2 and TRBJ2-7; D gene uncertain. Germline V CDR1 and CDR2: SNHLY, FYNNEI. This CDR3 contains 12 residues. V was trimmed by 6 bases and J by 2 bases, leaving 8 bases between them. Written as DNA, the CDR3 is TGTGCCAGCAGACCCCACACCTACGAGCAGTACGTC. Translation gives CASRPHTYEQYV.

In this sample, this clonotype turned up a few times. The rearrangement links TRBV5-1 to TRBJ2-7; 9 bases map to TRBD1. V trimming: 0 bases; J trimming: 4 bases; junction bases outside the gene matches: 5. Germline V gene data show CDR1 as SGHRS and CDR2 as YFSETQ. The CDR3 runs 15 residues. The DNA for the CDR3 is TGCGCCAGCAGCTTGGCCCGGGGACAGGGTTACGAGCAGTACTTC. Translating it yields CASSLARGQGYEQYF.

Many counts were recorded for this clonotype. The rearrangement links TRBV28 to TRBJ1-1, with TRBD1 as a possible D gene (5 bases). The V end lost 4 bases, the J end lost 3 bases, and 12 bases lay between the germline ends. The CDR3 consists of 14 residues. In germline, CDR1 is MDHEN, CDR2 SYDVKM. CDR3 sequence (DNA): TGTGCCAGCAGTTGGCGGGACGTTTACACTGAAGCTTTCTTT. Protein product: CASSWRDVYTEAFF.

On this clonotype: The CDR3 carries no conserved terminal phenylalanine or tryptophan, so it likely arises from a read error. This chain connects TRBV6-1 to TRBJ1-5; 10 nucleotides match TRBD1. The germline gives CDR1 MNHNS, CDR2 SASEGT. The V segment lost 7 bases and the J segment 7 bases; nucleotides outside the gene matches: 10. The CDR3 covers 15 residues. CDR3: CASTQGQGTVQPQHL. Here the CDR3 DNA reads TGTGCCAGCACCCAGGGACAGGGGACGGTGCAGCCCCAGCATTTG.

This clonotype was observed many times. The chain is built from TRBV7-2 and TRBJ1-5; 10 bases line up with TRBD1. The CDR3 spans 19 residues. The germline CDR1 and CDR2 sequences are SGHTA and FQGNSA. The trim removed 0 bases at V and 0 bases at J, leaving 8 bases unmatched. The CDR3 protein is CASSLAGGTGAYSNQPQHF. The CDR3, as DNA: TGTGCCAGCAGCTTAGCGGGCGGGACAGGGGCCTATAGCAATCAGCCCCAGCATTTT.

At least ten counts were recorded for this clonotype. This chain joins TRBV12-3 or TRBV12-4 and TRBJ1-2; TRBD1 aligns across 8 bases. This CDR3 contains 17 residues. The J segment lost 2 bases and the V segment lost 5 bases, leaving 13 bases of the junction unmatched. The CDR3 region has the DNA TGTGCCAGCAGTAGCTGGACAGGGAATGGGGCAAACTATGGCTACACCTTC. Translation gives CASSSWTGNGANYGYTF.

This clonotype was seen ten or more times. V and J are TRBV12-3 or TRBV12-4 and TRBJ2-7; 9 nucleotides align to TRBD1. The CDR3 contains 14 residues. Germline trimming cut 5 bases from V and 8 bases from J; bases unmatched to any gene: 10. The CDR3 region is CASSRTGVTLKQYF. DNA for the CDR3: TGTGCCAGCAGTCGGACAGGGGTAACGTTGAAGCAGTACTTC.

This clonotype came up a few times. The rearrangement links TRBV12-3 or TRBV12-4 to TRBJ2-7; 8 bases agree with TRBD2. The CDR3 runs to 17 residues. Losses at the gene ends were 6 bases for V and 3 bases for J; bases not matched to a gene: 16. Here the CDR3 DNA reads TGTGCCAGCAGGAAGAGCGGGAGAATCTCTTCGCGCTACGAGCAGTACTTC. This codes for CASRKSGRISSRYEQYF.

The DNA of the CDR3 is TGTGCCAGCAGTCCCTCGGAGGGGTCCACTGAAGCTTTCTTT. Translating gives CASSPSEGSTEAFF. The chain combines TRBV3-1 with TRBJ1-1, with D perhaps matching TRBD1 (5 bases). The length of the CDR3 is 14 residues. V was trimmed by 6 bases and J by 4 bases, leaving 15 bases between them. Germline CDR1 LGHDT, CDR2 YNNKEL (reference sequence).

This clonotype showed up just a few times. The chain carries TRBV2 and TRBJ2-7; 7 bases are a match to TRBD2. The germline V gene has CDR1 SNHLY and CDR2 FYNNEI. This CDR3 is built from 14 residues. Losses at the gene ends were 5 bases for V and 3 bases for J; bases not matched to a gene: 7. CDR3 coding DNA: TGTGCCAGCAGTCCCTTAGCGGGTTACTACGAGCAGTACTTC. It is translated as CASSPLAGYYEQYF. Variable domain in full (rest from reference TRBV2 and TRBJ2-7): EPEVTQTPSHQVTQMGQEVILRCVPISNHLYFYWYRQILGQKVEFLVSFYNNEISEKSEIFDDQFSVERPDGSNFTLKIRSTKLEDSAMYFCASSPLAGYYEQYFGPGTRLTVT.

This clonotype was seen repeatedly, ten times or more. The chain uses TRBV25-1 and TRBJ1-1, with D tentatively TRBD1 (6 bases). The CDR3 has 15 amino acids. Trimming cost V 4 bases and J 0 bases, with 12 bases left between them. Germline CDR1 reads MGHDK; CDR2 reads SYGVNS. The CDR3 loop reads CASSAYRDLNTEAFF. Here the CDR3 DNA reads TGTGCCAGCAGTGCGTACAGGGACTTGAACACTGAAGCTTTCTTT.